This T cell receptor (beta chain) was captured in a study of Graves' ophthalmopathy and Graves' hyperthyroidism. This clonotype showed up many times. V dropped 5 bases and J dropped 4; count of bases not matched to a gene: 9. Germline CDR1 reads DFQATT; CDR2 reads SNEGSKA (reference sequence). This CDR3 has 15 residues. Uncontrolled infections, pregnancy, lactation or other autoimmune diseases led to patient exclusion. RNA transcripts served as template for amplifying TCR beta CDR3 sequences. First-round RT-PCR with HTBI primers preceded a second-round multiplex PCR. Via MiXCR, TCRdb re-called the multiplex PCR reads, giving one row per CDR3 protein. The data contain 400,000 to 500,000 distinct CDR3 sequences, under 25% of them singletons.

Sequencing input: peripheral blood. V usage is TRBV20-1 and J usage is TRBJ2-7, with TRBD1 identical over 12 bases. The sequence was obtained from a young woman with stable Graves' hyperthyroidism. Here the CDR3 reads CSALHPGQGAYEQYF. DNA of the CDR3: TGCAGTGCTCTTCACCCGGGACAGGGGGCTTACGAGCAGTACTTC.